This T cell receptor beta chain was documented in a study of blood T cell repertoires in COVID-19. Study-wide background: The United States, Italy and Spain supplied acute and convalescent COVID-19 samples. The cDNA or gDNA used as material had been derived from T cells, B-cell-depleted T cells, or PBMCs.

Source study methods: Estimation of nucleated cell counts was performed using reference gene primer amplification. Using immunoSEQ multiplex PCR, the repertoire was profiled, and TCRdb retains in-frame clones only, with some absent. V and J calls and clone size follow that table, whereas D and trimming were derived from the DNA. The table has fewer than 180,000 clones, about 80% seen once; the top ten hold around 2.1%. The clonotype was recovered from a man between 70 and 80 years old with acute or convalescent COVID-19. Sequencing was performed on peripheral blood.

The CDR3 loop is CASSPNRETQYF. CDR3 coding DNA: TGTGCCAGCAGCCCGAACAGGGAGACCCAGTACTTC. V usage is TRBV7-3 and J usage is TRBJ2-5, with a weak D call TRBD1 (5 bases). Per the germline V gene, CDR1 is SGHTA and CDR2 is FQGTGA. The CDR3 is 12 amino acids. Trimming removed 5 bases from V and 5 bases from J, with 9 bases in between.